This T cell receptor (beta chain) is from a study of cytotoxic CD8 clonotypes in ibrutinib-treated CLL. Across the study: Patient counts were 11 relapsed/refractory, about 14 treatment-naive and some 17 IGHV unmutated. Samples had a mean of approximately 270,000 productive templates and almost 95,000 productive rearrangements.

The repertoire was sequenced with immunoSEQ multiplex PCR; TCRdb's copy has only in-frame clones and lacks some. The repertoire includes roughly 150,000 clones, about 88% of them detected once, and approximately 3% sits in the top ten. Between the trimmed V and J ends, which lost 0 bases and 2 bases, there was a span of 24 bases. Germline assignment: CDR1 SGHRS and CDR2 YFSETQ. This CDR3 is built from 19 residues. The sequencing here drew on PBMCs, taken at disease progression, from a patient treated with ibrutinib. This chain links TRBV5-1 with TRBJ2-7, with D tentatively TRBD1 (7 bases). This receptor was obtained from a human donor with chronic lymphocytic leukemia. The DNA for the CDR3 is TGCGCCAGCAGCTTGGCCTCTCGAGGCGGGGCAGGGGGGACCTACGAGCAGTACTTC. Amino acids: CASSLASRGGAGGTYEQYF.